The rows below give T cell receptor beta chains drawn from one sample of a study of T cell clusters in autoimmune cytopenias. After re-calling the multiplex PCR reads, TCRdb lists one entry per CDR3 protein, DNA absent. This listing includes more than 12,000 distinct CDR3 sequences. These sequences were also reported in another study, on T cell repertoires in aging, cancer and after chemotherapy.

The sequenced material came from peripheral blood. These receptors all stem from a human donor in good health. The CDR3 runs from the conserved cysteine through the conserved F or W.

V	J	CDR3
TRBV19	TRBJ1-5	CASSASDRGGNQPQHF
TRBV6-2/TRBV6-3	TRBJ2-5	CASSYPQVRRREQETQYF
TRBV6-2/TRBV6-3	TRBJ1-2	CASSNDGGPKGYTF
TRBV18	TRBJ1-1	CASSPYKTLNTEAFF
TRBV27	TRBJ2-7	CASSFAAGGAYEQYF
TRBV6-5	TRBJ2-7	CASSADRLVVNEQYF
TRBV13	TRBJ2-7	CASSPPGLFYEQYF
TRBV19	TRBJ1-5	CASKEGTGRNQPQHF
TRBV6-1	TRBJ2-7	CASRPSTGGEQYF
TRBV27	TRBJ1-5	CASSLGAGGQPQHF
TRBV6-5	TRBJ1-1	CASTKGGAGTEAFF